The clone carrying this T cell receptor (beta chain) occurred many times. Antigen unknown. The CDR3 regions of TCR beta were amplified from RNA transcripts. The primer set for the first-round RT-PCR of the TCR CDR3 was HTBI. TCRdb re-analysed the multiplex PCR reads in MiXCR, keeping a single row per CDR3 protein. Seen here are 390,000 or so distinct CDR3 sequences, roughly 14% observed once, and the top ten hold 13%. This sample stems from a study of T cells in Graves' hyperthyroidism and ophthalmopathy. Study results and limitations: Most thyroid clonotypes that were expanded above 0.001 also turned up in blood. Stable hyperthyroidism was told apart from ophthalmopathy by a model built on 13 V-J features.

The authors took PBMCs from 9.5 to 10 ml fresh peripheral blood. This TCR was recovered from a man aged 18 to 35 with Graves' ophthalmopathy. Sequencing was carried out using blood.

The CDR3 sequence: CASSAGTSGTWGTQYF. CDR3 nucleotides: TGTGCCAGCAGCGCCGGGACTAGCGGGACATGGGGTACCCAGTACTTC. The chain links TRBV7-6 to TRBJ2-5, with 13 bases lining up with TRBD2. This CDR3 has 16 amino acids. Germline lookup yields CDR1 SGHVS and CDR2 FNYEAQ. V shed 5 bases and J 8 bases; nucleotides not matched to a gene: 11.